Included here is one T cell receptor beta chain sequence, with context. Its antigen is unidentified. These data come from a study of blood T cells in healthy people across ages. Study outcomes and limitations: In long-lived donors, naive CD4+ cell counts and diversity exceeded those of aged donors.

Between the trimmed V and J ends, which lost 6 bases and 12 bases, there was a span of 23 bases. The CDR3 loop spans 14 amino acids. A second roughly 6 to 12 cycle PCR used barcoded and J-beta primers. TCRdb re-analysed the 5' RACE reads in MiXCR, keeping a single row per CDR3 protein. This sample has about 1,400,000 distinct CDR3 sequences, with approximately 40% found just once. Sequenced material: blood. The rearrangement uses TRBV12-3 or TRBV12-4 and TRBJ2-5; the D gene is possibly TRBD2 (5 bases). The sequence was obtained from a woman aged 18 to 35 in good health. For the CDR3, the DNA is TGTGCCAGCAGCCTGAGGGAGACCTTCTACGAGAAGTACTTC. Protein: CASSLRETFYEKYF.